This TCR beta chain emerged from a study of shared clonotypes between healthy human individuals. Study-level points and caveats: Sharing across four donors was highest in naive CD4 (roughly 5%) and lowest in memory CD8 (around 0.4%).

Clones were read by immunoSEQ multiplex PCR, and TCRdb kept only the in-frame ones, dropping some. The profile shows fewer than 2.5 million clones, more than 85% of them singletons. Germline CDR1 SGHRS, CDR2 YFSETQ. The V end was cut by 0 bases, the J end by 4 bases, with 5 bases between. The CDR3 loop spans 12 amino acids. Concerning this clone itself: Its antigen is not known. The same CDR3 also results from other DNA sequences found in this sample.

Sequencing was carried out using naive CD4+ T cells from PBMCs. This sample's subset: CD45RA+ positively selected. This chain links TRBV5-1 with TRBJ2-7; D remains unclear. This receptor was identified in a man aged 18 to 30 in good health. Some clones in this sample may be carry-over from other donors' samples. The CDR3 protein is CASSLGAYEQYF. The CDR3 nucleotides are TGCGCCAGCAGCTTGGGAGCATACGAGCAGTACTTC.